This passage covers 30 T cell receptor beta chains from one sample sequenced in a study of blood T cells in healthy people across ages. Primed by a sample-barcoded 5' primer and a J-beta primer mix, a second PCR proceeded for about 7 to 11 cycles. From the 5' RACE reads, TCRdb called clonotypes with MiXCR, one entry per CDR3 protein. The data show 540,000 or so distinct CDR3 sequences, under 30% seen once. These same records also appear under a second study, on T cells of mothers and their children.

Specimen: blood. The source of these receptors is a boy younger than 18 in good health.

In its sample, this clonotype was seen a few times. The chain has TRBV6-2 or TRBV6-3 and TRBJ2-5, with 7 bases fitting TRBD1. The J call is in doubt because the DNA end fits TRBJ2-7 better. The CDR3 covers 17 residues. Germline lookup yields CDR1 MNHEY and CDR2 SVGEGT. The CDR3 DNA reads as TGTGCCAGCAGCGGCTACCTTACAGGGGTCCTCACCTACGAGCAGTACTTC. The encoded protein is CASSGYLTGVLTYEQYF.

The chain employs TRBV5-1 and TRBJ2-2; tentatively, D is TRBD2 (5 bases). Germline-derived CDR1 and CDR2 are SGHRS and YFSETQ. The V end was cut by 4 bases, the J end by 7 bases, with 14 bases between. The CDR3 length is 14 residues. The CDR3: CASSTEIGGGELFF. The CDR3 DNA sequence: TGCGCCAGCAGCACCGAAATCGGAGGCGGGGAGCTGTTTTTT. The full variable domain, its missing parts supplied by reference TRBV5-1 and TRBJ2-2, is KAGVTQTPRYLIKTRGQQVTLSCSPISGHRSVSWYQQTPGQGLQFLFEYFSETQRNKGNFPGRFSGRQFSNSRSEMNVSTLELGDSALYLCASSTEIGGGELFFGEGSRLTVL.

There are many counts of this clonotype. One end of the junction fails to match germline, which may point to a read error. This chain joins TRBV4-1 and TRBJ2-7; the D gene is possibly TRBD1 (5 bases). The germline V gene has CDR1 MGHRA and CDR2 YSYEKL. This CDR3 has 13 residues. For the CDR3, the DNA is TGTGCCAGCAGTCCGGCAGGGTCCTACGAGCAGTACTTC. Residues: CASSPAGSYEQYF.

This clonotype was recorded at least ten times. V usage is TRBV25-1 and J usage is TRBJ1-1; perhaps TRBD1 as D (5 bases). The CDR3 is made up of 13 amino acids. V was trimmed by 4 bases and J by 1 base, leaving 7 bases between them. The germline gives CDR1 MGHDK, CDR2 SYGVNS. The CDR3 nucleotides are TGTGCCAGCAGTGTGGGACGGAACACTGAAGCTTTCTTT. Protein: CASSVGRNTEAFF.

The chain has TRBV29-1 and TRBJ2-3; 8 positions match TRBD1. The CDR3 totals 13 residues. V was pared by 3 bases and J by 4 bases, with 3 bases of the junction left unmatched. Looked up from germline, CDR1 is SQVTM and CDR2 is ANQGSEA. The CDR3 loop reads CSVDHRGADTQYF. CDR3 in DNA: TGCAGCGTTGACCACAGGGGGGCAGATACGCAGTATTTT.

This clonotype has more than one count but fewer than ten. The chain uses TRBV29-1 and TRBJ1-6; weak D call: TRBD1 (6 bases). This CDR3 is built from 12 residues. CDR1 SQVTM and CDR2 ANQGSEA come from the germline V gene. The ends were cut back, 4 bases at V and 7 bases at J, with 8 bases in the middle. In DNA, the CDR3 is TGCAGCGTTGGACAGGAGAATTCACCCCTCCACTTT. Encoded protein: CSVGQENSPLHF.

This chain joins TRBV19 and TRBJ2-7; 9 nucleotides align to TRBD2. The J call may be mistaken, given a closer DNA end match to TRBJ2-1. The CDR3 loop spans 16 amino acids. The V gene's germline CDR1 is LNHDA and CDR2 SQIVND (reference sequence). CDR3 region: CASRSRVGLAGHEQFF. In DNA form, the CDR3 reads TGTGCCAGTAGATCCCGGGTTGGGCTAGCGGGACATGAGCAGTTCTTC.

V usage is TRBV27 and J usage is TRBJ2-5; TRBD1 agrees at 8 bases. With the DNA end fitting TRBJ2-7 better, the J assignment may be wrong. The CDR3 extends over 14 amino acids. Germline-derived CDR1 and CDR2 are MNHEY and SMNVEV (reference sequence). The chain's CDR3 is CASSWGTGDYEQYF. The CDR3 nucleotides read TGTGCCAGCAGTTGGGGGACAGGAGACTACGAGCAGTACTTC.

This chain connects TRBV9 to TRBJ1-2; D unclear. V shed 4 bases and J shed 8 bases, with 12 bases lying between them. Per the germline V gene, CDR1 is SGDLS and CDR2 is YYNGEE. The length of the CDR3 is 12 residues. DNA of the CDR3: TGTGCCAGCAGCCCTCGGTACTCCGGCTACACCTTC. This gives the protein CASSPRYSGYTF.

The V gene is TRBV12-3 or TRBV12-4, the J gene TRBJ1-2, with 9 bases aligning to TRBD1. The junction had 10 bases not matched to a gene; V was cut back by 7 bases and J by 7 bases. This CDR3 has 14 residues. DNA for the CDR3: TGTGCCAGCACCGGTGGACAGGGGCACGGTGGCTACACCTTC. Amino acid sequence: CASTGGQGHGGYTF.

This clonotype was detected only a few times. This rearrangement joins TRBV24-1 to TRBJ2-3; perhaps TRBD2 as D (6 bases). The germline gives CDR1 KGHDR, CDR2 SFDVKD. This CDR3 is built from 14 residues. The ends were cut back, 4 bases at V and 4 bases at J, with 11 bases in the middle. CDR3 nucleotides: TGTGCCACCAGTGAGCGGGACTTGTCAGATACGCAGTATTTT. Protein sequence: CATSERDLSDTQYF.

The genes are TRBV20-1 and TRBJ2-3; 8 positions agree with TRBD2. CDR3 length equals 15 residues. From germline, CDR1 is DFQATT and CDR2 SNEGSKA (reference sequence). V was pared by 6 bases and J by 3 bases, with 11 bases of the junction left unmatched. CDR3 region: CSALSGGSGTDTQYF. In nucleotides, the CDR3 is TGCAGTGCCCTATCGGGGGGGAGTGGGACAGATACGCAGTATTTT.

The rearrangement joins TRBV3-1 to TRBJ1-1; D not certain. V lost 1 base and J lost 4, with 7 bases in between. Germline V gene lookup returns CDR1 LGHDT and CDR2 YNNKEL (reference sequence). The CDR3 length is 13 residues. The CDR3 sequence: CASSQGLGTEAFF. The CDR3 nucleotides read TGTGCCAGCAGCCAAGGATTAGGCACTGAAGCTTTCTTT.

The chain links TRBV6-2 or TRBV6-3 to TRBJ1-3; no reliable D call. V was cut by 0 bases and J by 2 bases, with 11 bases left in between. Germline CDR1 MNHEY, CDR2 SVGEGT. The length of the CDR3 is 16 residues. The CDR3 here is CASSYSIGEAGNTIYF. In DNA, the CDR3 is TGTGCCAGCAGTTACTCGATCGGAGAAGCTGGAAACACCATATATTTT.

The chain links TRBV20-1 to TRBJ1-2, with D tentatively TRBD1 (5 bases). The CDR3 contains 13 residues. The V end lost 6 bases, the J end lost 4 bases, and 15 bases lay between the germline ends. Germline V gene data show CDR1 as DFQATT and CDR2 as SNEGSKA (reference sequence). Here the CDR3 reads CSARDSGSYGYTF. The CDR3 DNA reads TGCAGTGCCAGGGACTCTGGTAGCTATGGCTACACCTTC.

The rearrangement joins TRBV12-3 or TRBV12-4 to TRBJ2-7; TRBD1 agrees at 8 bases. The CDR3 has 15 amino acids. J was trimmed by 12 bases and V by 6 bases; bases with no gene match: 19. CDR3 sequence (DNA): TGTGCCAGCAGCCCATCGCCCGGGACAGGTGGGGAGAGGTACTTC. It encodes CASSPSPGTGGERYF.

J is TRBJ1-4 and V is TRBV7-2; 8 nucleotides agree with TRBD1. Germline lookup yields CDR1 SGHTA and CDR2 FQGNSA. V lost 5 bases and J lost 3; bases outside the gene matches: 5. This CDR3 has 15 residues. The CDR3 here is CASSPDRGPNEKLFF. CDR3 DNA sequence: TGTGCCAGCAGCCCCGACAGGGGACCTAATGAAAAACTGTTTTTT.

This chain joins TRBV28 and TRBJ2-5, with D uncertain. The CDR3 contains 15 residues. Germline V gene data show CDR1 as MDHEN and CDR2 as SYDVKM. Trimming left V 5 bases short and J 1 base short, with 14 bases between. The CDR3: CASSPVQVGQETQYF. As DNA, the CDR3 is TGTGCCAGCAGTCCGGTTCAGGTCGGCCAAGAGACCCAGTACTTC.

Here the CDR3 DNA reads TGTGCCAGCAGTGATCCGCCCCCCGGACCGTACAATGAGCAGTTCTTC. Amino acid sequence: CASSDPPPGPYNEQFF. The chain uses TRBV2 and TRBJ2-5; D not resolved. With the DNA end fitting TRBJ2-1 better, the J assignment may be wrong. Germline CDR1 and CDR2: SNHLY and FYNNEI. This CDR3 contains 16 residues.

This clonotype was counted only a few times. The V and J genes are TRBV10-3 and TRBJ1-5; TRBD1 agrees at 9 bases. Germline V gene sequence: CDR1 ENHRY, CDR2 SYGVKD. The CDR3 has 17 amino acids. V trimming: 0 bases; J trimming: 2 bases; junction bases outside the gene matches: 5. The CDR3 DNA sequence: TGTGCCATCAGTGAGTCAAGGACAGGGGTGGGCAATCAGCCCCAGCATTTT. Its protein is CAISESRTGVGNQPQHF.

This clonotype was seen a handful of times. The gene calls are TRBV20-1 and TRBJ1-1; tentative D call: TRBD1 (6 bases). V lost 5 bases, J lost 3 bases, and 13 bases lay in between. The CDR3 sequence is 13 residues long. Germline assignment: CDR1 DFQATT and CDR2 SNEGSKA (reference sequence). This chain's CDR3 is CSAGGPGDTEAFF. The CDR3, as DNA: TGCAGTGCTGGGGGGCCGGGTGACACTGAAGCTTTCTTT.

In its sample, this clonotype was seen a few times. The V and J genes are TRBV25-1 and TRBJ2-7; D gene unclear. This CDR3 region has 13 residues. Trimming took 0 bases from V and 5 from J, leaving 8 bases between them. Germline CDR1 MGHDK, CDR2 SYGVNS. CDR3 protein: CASSEYSANEQYF. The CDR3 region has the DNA TGTGCCAGCAGTGAATATTCGGCGAACGAGCAGTACTTC.

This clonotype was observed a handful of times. This CDR3 is CASSRWDSNQETQYF. For the CDR3, the DNA is TGTGCCAGCAGCCGCTGGGACAGCAACCAAGAGACCCAGTACTTC. The V and J genes are TRBV14 and TRBJ2-5; 7 bases agree with TRBD1. CDR1 is SGHDN, CDR2 FVKESK, per germline. The CDR3 is 15 amino acids. V lost 4 bases, J lost 0 bases, and 5 bases stayed unmatched. Complete variable domain (other parts from reference TRBV14 and TRBJ2-5): EAGVTQFPSHSVIEKGQTVTLRCDPISGHDNLYWYRRVMGKEIKFLLHFVKESKQDESGMPNNRFLAERTGGTYSTLKVQPAELEDSGVYFCASSRWDSNQETQYFGPGTRLLVL.

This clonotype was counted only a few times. The CDR3 DNA reads TGTGCCACCACTTCGGCAGCCGACGGGCAGTACTTC. It codes for CATTSAADGQYF. The chain has TRBV24-1 and TRBJ2-5; no definite D call. V was shortened by 8 bases and J by 11 bases, with 17 bases between the two germline ends. The CDR3 has 12 amino acids. Germline assignment: CDR1 KGHDR and CDR2 SFDVKD.

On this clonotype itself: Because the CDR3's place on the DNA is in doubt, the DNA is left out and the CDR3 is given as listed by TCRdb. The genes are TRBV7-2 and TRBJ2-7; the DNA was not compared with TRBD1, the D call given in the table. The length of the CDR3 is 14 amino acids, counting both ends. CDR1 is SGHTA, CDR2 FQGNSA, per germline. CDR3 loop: CASSFGEGAYEQYF.

CDR3 bases: TGTGCCAGCAGTCTGACAGGAATGTACCAAGAGACCCAGTACTTC. It translates to CASSLTGMYQETQYF. V gene TRBV6-2 or TRBV6-3 combines with J gene TRBJ2-5, with D perhaps TRBD1 (6 bases). This CDR3 spans 15 amino acids. V was shortened by 5 bases and J by 0 bases, with 13 bases between the two germline ends. Germline V gene sequence: CDR1 MNHEY, CDR2 SVGEGT.

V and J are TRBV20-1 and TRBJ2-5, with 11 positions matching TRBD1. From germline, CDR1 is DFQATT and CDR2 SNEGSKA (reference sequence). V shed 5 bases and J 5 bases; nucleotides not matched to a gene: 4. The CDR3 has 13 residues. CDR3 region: CSAGTGGRETQYF. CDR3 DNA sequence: TGCAGTGCTGGGACAGGGGGGCGCGAGACCCAGTACTTC.

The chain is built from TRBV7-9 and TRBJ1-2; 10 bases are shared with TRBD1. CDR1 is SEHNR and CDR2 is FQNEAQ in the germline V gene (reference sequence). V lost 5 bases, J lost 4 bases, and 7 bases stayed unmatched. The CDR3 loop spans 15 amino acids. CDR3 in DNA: TGTGCCAGCAGCAGCTCCGGGACAGGGGTCTATGGCTACACCTTC. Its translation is CASSSSGTGVYGYTF.

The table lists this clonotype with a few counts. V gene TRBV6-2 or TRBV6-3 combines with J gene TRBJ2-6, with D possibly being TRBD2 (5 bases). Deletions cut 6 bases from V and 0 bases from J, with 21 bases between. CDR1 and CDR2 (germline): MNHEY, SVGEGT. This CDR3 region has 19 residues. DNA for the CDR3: TGTGCCAGCAGCGAGGTCCCTGGGAGATCTCCCTCTGGGGCCAACGTCCTGACTTTC. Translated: CASSEVPGRSPSGANVLTF.

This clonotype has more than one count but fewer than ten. DNA of the CDR3: TGTGCCAGCAGCCTCCTCCGGGGGGATGAGCAGTTCTTC. Translated: CASSLLRGDEQFF. The V gene is TRBV11-3, the J gene TRBJ2-1, with 7 bases identical to TRBD2. The length of the CDR3 is 13 residues. With V trimmed by 5 bases and J by 8 bases, 6 bases remained unmatched. The V gene's germline CDR1 is SGHNT and CDR2 YENEEA. Combining the CDR3 with reference TRBV11-3 and TRBJ2-1 gives the whole variable domain EAGVVQSPRYKIIEKKQPVAFWCNPISGHNTLYWYLQNLGQGPELLIRYENEEAVDDSQLPKDRFSAERLKGVDSTLKIQPAELGDSAVYLCASSLLRGDEQFFGPGTRLTVL.